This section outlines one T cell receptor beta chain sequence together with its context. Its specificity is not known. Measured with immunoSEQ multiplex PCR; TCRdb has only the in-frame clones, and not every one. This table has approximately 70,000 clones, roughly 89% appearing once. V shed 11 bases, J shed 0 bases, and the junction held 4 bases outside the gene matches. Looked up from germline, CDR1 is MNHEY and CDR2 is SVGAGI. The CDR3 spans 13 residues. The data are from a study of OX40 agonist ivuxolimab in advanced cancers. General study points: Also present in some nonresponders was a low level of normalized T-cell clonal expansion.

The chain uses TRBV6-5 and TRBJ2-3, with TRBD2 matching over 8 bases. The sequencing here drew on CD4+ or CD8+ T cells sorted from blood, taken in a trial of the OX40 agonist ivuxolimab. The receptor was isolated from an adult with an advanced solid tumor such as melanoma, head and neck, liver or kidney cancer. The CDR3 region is CAGLAGSTDTQYF. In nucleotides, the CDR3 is TGTGCCGGCTTAGCGGGGAGCACAGATACGCAGTATTTT.